This T cell receptor (beta chain) was found in a study of blood T cell repertoires in COVID-19. About the research overall: Both acute and convalescent COVID-19 samples were obtained from the United States, Italy and Spain. Sources were T cells, B-cell-depleted T cells, or PBMCs; the material itself was cDNA or gDNA.

In the authors' workflow: The authors estimated nucleated cell counts from reference gene primer amplification. The protocol was immunoSEQ multiplex PCR, while the TCRdb copy is restricted to in-frame clones and leaves out a portion. D and trimming were read from the DNA, whereas the V and J calls and clone size are those reported in that table. The sample has approximately 41,000 clones, approximately 82% seen once. V gave up 4 bases and J gave up 1 base; unmatched junction bases: 13. The germline CDR1 and CDR2 sequences are SGHDT and YYEEEE. CDR3 length: 17 amino acids. Sample: peripheral blood. The chain is built from TRBV5-6 and TRBJ2-7; 8 bases agree with TRBD2. The TCR comes from a woman over 75 with acute or convalescent COVID-19. The CDR3: CASSPVSGGPGSYEQYF. The CDR3 DNA follows: TGTGCCAGCAGCCCCGTTTCGGGGGGGCCGGGTTCCTACGAGCAGTACTTC.